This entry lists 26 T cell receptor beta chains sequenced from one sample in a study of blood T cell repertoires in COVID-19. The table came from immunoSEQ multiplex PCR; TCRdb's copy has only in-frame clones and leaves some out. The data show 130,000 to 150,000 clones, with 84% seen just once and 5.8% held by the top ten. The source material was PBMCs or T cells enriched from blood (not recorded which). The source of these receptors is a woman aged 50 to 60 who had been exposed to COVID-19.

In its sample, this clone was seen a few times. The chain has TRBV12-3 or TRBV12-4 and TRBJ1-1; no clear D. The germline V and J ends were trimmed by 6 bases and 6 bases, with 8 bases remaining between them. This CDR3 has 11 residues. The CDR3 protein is CASRFGPEAFF. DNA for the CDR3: TGTGCCAGCAGGTTTGGGCCTGAAGCTTTCTTT.

The CDR3 region has the DNA TGTGCCAGCAGCTTGGGACTAGCGATTTCGGATGAGCAGTTCTTC. Translating it yields CASSLGLAISDEQFF. The V call is TRBV7-8, the J call TRBJ2-1; 10 positions agree with TRBD2. Unmatched junction bases numbered 7, after V lost 3 bases and J lost 8 bases. This CDR3 region has 15 residues. Germline V gene lookup returns CDR1 SGHVS and CDR2 FQNEAQ.

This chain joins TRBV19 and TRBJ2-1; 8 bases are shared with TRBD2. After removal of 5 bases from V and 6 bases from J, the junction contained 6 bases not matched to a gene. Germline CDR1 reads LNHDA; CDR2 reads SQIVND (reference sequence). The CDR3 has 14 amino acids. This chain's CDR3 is CASSLSGSGNEQFF. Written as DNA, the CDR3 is TGTGCCAGTAGTCTCAGCGGGAGTGGCAATGAGCAGTTCTTC.

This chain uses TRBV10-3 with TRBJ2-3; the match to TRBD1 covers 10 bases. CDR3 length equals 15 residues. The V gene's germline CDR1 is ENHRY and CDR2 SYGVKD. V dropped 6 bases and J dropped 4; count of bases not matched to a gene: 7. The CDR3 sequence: CAIRGQGNRADTQYF. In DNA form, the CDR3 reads TGTGCCATCAGGGGACAGGGGAATCGGGCAGATACGCAGTATTTT.

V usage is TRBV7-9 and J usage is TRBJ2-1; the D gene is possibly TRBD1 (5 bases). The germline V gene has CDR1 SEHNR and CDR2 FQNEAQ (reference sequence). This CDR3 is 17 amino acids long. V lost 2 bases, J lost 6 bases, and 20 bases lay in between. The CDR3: CASSLSQRTSSPNEQFF. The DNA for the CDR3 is TGTGCCAGCAGCTTAAGTCAGAGGACATCCAGTCCCAATGAGCAGTTCTTC.

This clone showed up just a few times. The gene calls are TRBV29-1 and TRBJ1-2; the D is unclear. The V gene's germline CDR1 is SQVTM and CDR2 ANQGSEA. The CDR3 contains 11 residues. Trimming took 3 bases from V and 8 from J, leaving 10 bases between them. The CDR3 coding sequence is TGCAGCGTTGAGAATGTCGGGGGCTACACCTTC. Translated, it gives CSVENVGGYTF.

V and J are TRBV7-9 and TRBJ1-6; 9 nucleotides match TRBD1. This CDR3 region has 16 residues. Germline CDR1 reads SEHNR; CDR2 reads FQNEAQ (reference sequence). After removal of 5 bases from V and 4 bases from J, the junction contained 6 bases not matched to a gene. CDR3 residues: CASSLQGALYNSPLHF. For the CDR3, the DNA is TGTGCCAGCAGCCTACAGGGGGCTCTTTATAATTCACCCCTCCACTTT.

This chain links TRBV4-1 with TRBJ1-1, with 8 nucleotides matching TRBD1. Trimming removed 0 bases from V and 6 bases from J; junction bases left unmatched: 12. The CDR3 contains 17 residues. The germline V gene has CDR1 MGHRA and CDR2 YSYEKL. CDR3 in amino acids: CASSQDGRTQGASEAFF. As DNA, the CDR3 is TGCGCCAGCAGCCAAGATGGCAGAACCCAGGGGGCCTCTGAAGCTTTCTTT.

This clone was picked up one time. DNA for the CDR3: TGTGCCAGCAGCTTAGTAGGAGGGAGGGATTCACCCCTCCACTTT. This gives the protein CASSLVGGRDSPLHF. The chain has TRBV7-2 and TRBJ1-6; D ambiguous. This CDR3 spans 15 amino acids. Germline CDR1 SGHTA, CDR2 FQGNSA. V was pared by 1 base and J by 8 bases, with 12 bases between.

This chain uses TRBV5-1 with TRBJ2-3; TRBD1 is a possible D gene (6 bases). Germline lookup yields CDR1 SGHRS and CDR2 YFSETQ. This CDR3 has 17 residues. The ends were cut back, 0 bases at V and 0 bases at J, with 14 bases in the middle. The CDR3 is CASSLDRDTLSTDTQYF. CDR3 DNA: TGCGCCAGCAGCTTGGATCGGGACACACTTAGCACAGATACGCAGTATTTT.

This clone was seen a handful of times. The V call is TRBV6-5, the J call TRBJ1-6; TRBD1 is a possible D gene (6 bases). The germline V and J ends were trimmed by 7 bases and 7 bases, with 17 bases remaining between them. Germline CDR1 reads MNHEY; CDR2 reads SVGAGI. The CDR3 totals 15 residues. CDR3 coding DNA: TGTGCCAGCACCTTGAGGGGGATAGGGAATTCACCCCTCCACTTT. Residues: CASTLRGIGNSPLHF.

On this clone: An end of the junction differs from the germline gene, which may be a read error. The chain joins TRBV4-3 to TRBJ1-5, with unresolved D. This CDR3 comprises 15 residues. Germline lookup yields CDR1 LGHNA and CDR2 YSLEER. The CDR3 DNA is TGCGCCAGCAACCAAAGCGGGAGCAGTTTTCAGCCCCAGCATTTT. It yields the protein CASNQSGSSFQPQHF.

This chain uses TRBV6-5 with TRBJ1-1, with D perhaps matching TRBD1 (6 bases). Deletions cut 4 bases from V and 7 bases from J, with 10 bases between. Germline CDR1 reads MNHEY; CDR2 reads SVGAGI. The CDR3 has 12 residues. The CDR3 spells CASSSDSFEAFF. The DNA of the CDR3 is TGTGCCAGCAGTTCGGACAGCTTTGAAGCTTTCTTT.

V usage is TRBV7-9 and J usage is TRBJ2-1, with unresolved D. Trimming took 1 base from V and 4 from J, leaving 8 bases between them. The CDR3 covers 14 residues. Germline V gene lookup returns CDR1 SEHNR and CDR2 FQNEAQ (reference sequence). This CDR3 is CASSLGQSYNEQFF. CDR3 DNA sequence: TGTGCCAGCAGCTTAGGGCAGTCATACAATGAGCAGTTCTTC. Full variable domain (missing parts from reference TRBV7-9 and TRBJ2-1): DTGVSQNPRHKITKRGQNVTFRCDPISEHNRLYWYRQTLGQGPEFLTYFQNEAQLEKSRLLSDRFSAERPKGSFSTLEIQRTEQGDSAMYLCASSLGQSYNEQFFGPGTRLTVL.

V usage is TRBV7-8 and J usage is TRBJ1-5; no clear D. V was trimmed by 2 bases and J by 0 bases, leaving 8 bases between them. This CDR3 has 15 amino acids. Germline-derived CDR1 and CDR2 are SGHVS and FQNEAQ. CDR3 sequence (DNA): TGTGCCAGCAGCTTAAGGAGTTATAGCAATCAGCCCCAGCATTTT. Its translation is CASSLRSYSNQPQHF.

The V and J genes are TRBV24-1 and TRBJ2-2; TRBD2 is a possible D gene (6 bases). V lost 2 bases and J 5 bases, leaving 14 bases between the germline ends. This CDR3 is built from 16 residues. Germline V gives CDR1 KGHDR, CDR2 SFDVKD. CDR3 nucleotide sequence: TGTGCCACCAGTGATTCTGGGACTGTCAGGACCGGGGAGCTGTTTTTT. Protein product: CATSDSGTVRTGELFF.

The CDR3 nucleotides read TGTGCCGGATCCGGGGGGGTAGCCGTTAACACTGAAGCTTTCTTT. This encodes CAGSGGVAVNTEAFF. J is TRBJ1-1 and V is TRBV6-5; weak D call: TRBD1 (5 bases). This CDR3 comprises 15 residues. Trimming stripped 11 bases from V and 2 bases from J, with 21 bases between. Germline CDR1 reads MNHEY; CDR2 reads SVGAGI.

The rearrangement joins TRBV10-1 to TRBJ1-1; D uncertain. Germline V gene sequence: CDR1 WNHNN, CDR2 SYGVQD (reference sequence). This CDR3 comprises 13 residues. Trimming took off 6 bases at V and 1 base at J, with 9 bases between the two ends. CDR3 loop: CASSTKRNTEAFF. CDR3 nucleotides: TGCGCCAGCAGCACTAAGCGGAACACTGAAGCTTTCTTT.

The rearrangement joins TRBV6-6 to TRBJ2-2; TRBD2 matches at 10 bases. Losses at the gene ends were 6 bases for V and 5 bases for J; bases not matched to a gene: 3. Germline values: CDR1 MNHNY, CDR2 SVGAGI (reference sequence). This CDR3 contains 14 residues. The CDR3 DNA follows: TGTGCCAGCAGGGGGACTAGCGTGACCGGGGAGCTGTTTTTT. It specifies CASRGTSVTGELFF.

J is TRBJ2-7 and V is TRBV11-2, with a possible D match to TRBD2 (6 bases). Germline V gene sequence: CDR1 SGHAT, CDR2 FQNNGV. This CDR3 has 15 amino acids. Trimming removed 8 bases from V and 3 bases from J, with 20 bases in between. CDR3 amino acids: CASRALASKNYEQYF. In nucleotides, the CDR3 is TGTGCCAGCCGAGCCCTAGCGTCGAAAAACTACGAGCAGTACTTC.

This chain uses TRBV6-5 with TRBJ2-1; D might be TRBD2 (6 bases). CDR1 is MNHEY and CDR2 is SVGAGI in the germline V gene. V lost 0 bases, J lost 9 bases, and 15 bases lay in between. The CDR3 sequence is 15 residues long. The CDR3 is CASSYSQGGGSEQFF. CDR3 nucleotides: TGTGCCAGCAGTTACTCCCAGGGAGGAGGGTCTGAGCAGTTCTTC.

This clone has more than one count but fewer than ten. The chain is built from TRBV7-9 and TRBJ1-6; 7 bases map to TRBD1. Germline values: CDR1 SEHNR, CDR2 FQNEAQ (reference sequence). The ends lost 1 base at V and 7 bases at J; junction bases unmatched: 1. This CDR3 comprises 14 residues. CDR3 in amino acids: CASSLVQGNSPLHF. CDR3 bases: TGTGCCAGCAGCTTAGTACAGGGGAATTCACCCCTCCACTTT.

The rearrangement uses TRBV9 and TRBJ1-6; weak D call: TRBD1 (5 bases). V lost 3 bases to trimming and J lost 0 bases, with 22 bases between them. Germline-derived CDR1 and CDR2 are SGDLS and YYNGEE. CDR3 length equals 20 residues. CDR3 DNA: TGTGCCAGCAGCGCCTATGCCGGGGGGAGGGCAAGCTCCTATAATTCACCCCTCCACTTT. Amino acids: CASSAYAGGRASSYNSPLHF.

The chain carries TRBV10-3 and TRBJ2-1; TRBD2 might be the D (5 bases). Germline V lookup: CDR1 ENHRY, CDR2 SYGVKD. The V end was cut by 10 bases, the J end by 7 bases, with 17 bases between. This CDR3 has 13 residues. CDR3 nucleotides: TGTGCCACCGCGGACTCCCCCGAGAATGAGCAGTTCTTC. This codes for CATADSPENEQFF.

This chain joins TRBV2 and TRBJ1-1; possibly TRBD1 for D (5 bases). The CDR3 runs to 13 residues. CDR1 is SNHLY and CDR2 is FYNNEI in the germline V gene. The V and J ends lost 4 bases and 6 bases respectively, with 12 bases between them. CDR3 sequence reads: CASSVSGFSEAFF. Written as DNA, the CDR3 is TGTGCCAGCAGTGTGTCAGGGTTTTCTGAAGCTTTCTTT.

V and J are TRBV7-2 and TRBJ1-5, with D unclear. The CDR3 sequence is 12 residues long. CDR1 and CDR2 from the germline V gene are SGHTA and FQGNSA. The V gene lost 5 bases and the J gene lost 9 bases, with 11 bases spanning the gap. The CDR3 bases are TGTGCCAGCAGCCAGGTCGTCGGGCCCCAGCATTTT. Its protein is CASSQVVGPQHF.